This paragraph covers one T cell receptor (beta chain) sequence. What it binds is unknown. This entry is derived from a study of OX40 agonist ivuxolimab in advanced cancers. Study background: Checkpoint inhibitors had been given previously to under 50% of patients. The study's findings and limits: The investigators did not determine what antigen specificity the expanded peripheral T cells had. Clonal expansion from baseline to week 6 occurred in both CD4+ and CD8+ T cells.

Assay: immunoSEQ multiplex PCR; the TCRdb copy retains only in-frame clones and omits some. The table shows approximately 60,000 clones, with 80% to 85% occurring only once. Patients had blood sampled at baseline and again on cycle 4 day 1 and cycle 7 day 1. The CDR3 consists of 11 residues. The ends were cut back, 5 bases at V and 6 bases at J, with 7 bases in the middle. Germline V gene lookup returns CDR1 MGHDK and CDR2 SYGVNS. V and J are TRBV25-1 and TRBJ2-5, with D unresolved. The clonotype originates from an adult with an advanced solid tumor such as melanoma, head and neck, liver or kidney cancer. This material consisted of CD4+ or CD8+ T cells sorted from blood, taken in a trial of the OX40 agonist ivuxolimab. In DNA form, the CDR3 reads TGTGCCAGCAGTCCCAAGCAGACCCAGTACTTC. Its translation is CASSPKQTQYF.